This passage covers 20 T cell receptor beta chains from one sample sequenced in a study of early T cells in non-severe SARS-CoV-2 infection listed by TCRdb under 2021. Receptor libraries were prepared by 5' RACE. Sequenced on a NextSeq 500. TCRdb cleaned the public reads at Q25 with fastp, built clones with MiXCR and kept in-frame beta chains. CDR3 protein duplicates are merged, each entry listing the most common genes and DNA. Within this sample are some 81,000 distinct CDR3 sequences, with about 17% of them counted one time only. The ten largest clones represent approximately 2.9% of the sample. The material sequenced was whole blood. Receptor source: an adult who was a healthcare worker with PCR-confirmed SARS-CoV-2 infection or an uninfected control (not recorded which).

The CDR3 loop reads CASTSRTWGNLHF. In nucleotides, the CDR3 is TGTGCCAGCACCAGCCGGACCTGGGGGAACCTCCACTTT. The chain recombines TRBV11-3 with TRBJ1-6; tentatively, D is TRBD1 (5 bases). V dropped 7 bases and J dropped 15 bases, with 19 bases sitting between them. This CDR3 spans 13 amino acids. Germline-derived CDR1 and CDR2 are SGHNT and YENEEA.

There are a few counts of this clonotype. The V and J genes are TRBV2 and TRBJ1-2; weak D call: TRBD1 (6 bases). Germline assignment: CDR1 SNHLY and CDR2 FYNNEI. The CDR3 runs 15 residues. Between the trimmed V and J ends, which lost 4 bases and 5 bases, there was a span of 17 bases. The CDR3 DNA sequence: TGTGCCAGCAGTGTCCCCCGGGACATGACTTATGGCTACACCTTC. Translating it yields CASSVPRDMTYGYTF.

The J gene is TRBJ1-4, the V gene TRBV6-5; D ambiguous. Germline CDR1 and CDR2: MNHEY and SVGAGI. The CDR3 is 15 amino acids. The V gene lost 2 bases and the J gene lost 5 bases, with 12 bases spanning the gap. DNA of the CDR3: TGTGCCAGCAGTTACAACCAACTTACAAATGAAAAACTGTTTTTT. Translating gives CASSYNQLTNEKLFF.

The V and J genes are TRBV10-2 and TRBJ1-1, with D possibly being TRBD1 (5 bases). The V gene lost 8 bases and the J gene lost 1 base, with 11 bases spanning the gap. The CDR3 totals 13 residues. CDR1 is WSHSY, CDR2 SAAADI, per germline. CDR3 in DNA: TGCGCCAGCGAAGACAGAACGAACACTGAAGCTTTCTTT. This sequence encodes CASEDRTNTEAFF.

This clonotype has only a few counts. The CDR3 spells CSARDPLGQPLYEQYF. CDR3 coding DNA: TGCAGTGCTAGAGATCCCTTAGGCCAACCCCTCTACGAGCAGTACTTC. The V and J genes are TRBV20-1 and TRBJ2-7; unclear D gene. Trimming removed 0 bases at V and 3 bases at J, with 18 bases between. The length of the CDR3 is 16 residues. The germline gives CDR1 DFQATT, CDR2 SNEGSKA (reference sequence).

This clonotype was detected only a few times. The chain joins TRBV6-2 or TRBV6-3 to TRBJ2-1, with D possibly TRBD2 on 5 matching bases. Germline V CDR1 and CDR2: MNHEY, SVGEGT. Trimming stripped 2 bases from V and 9 bases from J, with 14 bases between. The CDR3 has 14 residues. This CDR3 is CASSYSEGVSEQFF. The CDR3, as DNA: TGTGCCAGCAGTTACAGTGAGGGAGTAAGTGAGCAGTTCTTC.

This clonotype showed up just a few times. The J gene is TRBJ2-7, the V gene TRBV20-1, with a weak D call TRBD2 (6 bases). The CDR3 loop spans 14 amino acids. The germline V gene has CDR1 DFQATT and CDR2 SNEGSKA (reference sequence). V was pared by 6 bases and J by 2 bases, with 17 bases between. Written as DNA, the CDR3 is TGCAGTGCAACGTCCCGGGACTTCACCTACGAGCAGTACTTC. Its translation: CSATSRDFTYEQYF.

This clonotype turned up a few times. The V gene is TRBV5-6, the J gene TRBJ2-7, with 7 bases that match TRBD1. Per the germline V gene, CDR1 is SGHDT and CDR2 is YYEEEE. V shed 5 bases, J shed 6 bases, and the junction held 5 bases outside the gene matches. The CDR3 consists of 12 residues. The CDR3: CASSSRQGEQYF. CDR3 DNA: TGTGCCAGCAGTTCCCGACAGGGCGAGCAGTACTTC.

The table lists this clonotype with a few counts. The chain joins TRBV4-2 to TRBJ2-5; TRBD1 aligns across 7 bases. The CDR3 consists of 17 residues. Germline-derived CDR1 and CDR2 are LGHNA and YNFKEQ. V dropped 1 base and J dropped 2; count of bases not matched to a gene: 10. The CDR3 loop reads CASSQARTGQLQETQYF. The CDR3 DNA reads TGTGCCAGCAGCCAAGCTCGAACGGGACAGTTACAAGAGACCCAGTACTTC.

The sample holds a few counts of this clonotype. V is TRBV11-2 and J is TRBJ2-5, with a weak D call TRBD1 (5 bases). The germline gives CDR1 SGHAT, CDR2 FQNNGV. V was shortened by 3 bases and J by 7 bases, with 21 bases between the two germline ends. The CDR3 contains 16 residues. CDR3 residues: CASSFLTGLPAGTQYF. The CDR3 DNA is TGTGCCAGCAGCTTCCTAACAGGCCTCCCCGCCGGGACCCAGTACTTC.

This clonotype has more than one count but fewer than ten. The V gene is TRBV12-3 or TRBV12-4, the J gene TRBJ2-2; D could derive from TRBD1 or TRBD2 (5 bases each). This CDR3 is built from 18 residues. Trimming removed 3 bases at V and 0 bases at J, with 17 bases between. CDR3 coding DNA: TGTGCCAGCAGTTTCAGCTCGGGGCTACCTACGAACACCGGGGAGCTGTTTTTT. Amino acid sequence: CASSFSSGLPTNTGELFF.

As for this clonotype: A read error may account for a junction end that differs from germline. The chain recombines TRBV4-2 with TRBJ2-1, with 10 bases identical to TRBD2. The CDR3 length is 17 residues. Germline V CDR1 and CDR2: LGHNA, YNFKEQ. This chain's CDR3 is CAGSQEASGRSYNEQFF. In DNA, the CDR3 is TGTGCCGGCAGCCAAGAGGCTAGCGGGAGATCCTACAATGAGCAGTTCTTC.

This clonotype has a handful of counts. The chain combines TRBV18 with TRBJ1-1; TRBD1 is a possible D gene (6 bases). Germline CDR1 and CDR2: KGHSH and LQKENI. There are 14 residues in the CDR3. V was trimmed by 6 bases and J by 6 bases, leaving 17 bases between them. CDR3 amino acids: CASSHARGTAEAFF. The CDR3 DNA reads TGTGCCAGCTCGCACGCGAGGGGGACGGCTGAAGCTTTCTTT.

The rearrangement links TRBV19 to TRBJ2-2; 7 nucleotides align to TRBD2. The CDR3 runs to 17 residues. Germline values: CDR1 LNHDA, CDR2 SQIVND (reference sequence). The V gene end was trimmed by 7 bases and the J gene end by 4 bases; junction bases not matched to a gene: 15. DNA of the CDR3: TGTGCCAGTAACCTTATAGGAGGGCGGGGGACCACCGGGGAGCTGTTTTTT. This sequence encodes CASNLIGGRGTTGELFF.

Regarding this clonotype: A much larger clone differs by one base, so this may be a read error. The J gene is TRBJ1-2, the V gene TRBV12-3 or TRBV12-4, with D possibly matching TRBD1 (6 bases). The CDR3 loop spans 14 amino acids. V lost 8 bases and J lost 2, with 15 bases in between. The DNA for the CDR3 is TGTGCCAGCGGGGAAACGACAGGAAACTATGGCTACACCTTC. Its translation: CASGETTGNYGYTF.

The gene calls are TRBV7-2 and TRBJ2-4; D perhaps matches TRBD2 (6 bases). The CDR3 covers 15 residues. The germline V gene has CDR1 SGHTA and CDR2 FQGNSA. Trimming cost V 6 bases and J 6 bases, with 18 bases left between them. The CDR3 protein is CASRPPGLPSNIQYF. CDR3 sequence (DNA): TGTGCCAGCAGGCCTCCGGGACTCCCTTCAAACATTCAGTACTTC.

This chain links TRBV6-2 or TRBV6-3 with TRBJ2-1; 7 bases fit TRBD2. Germline V lookup: CDR1 MNHEY, CDR2 SVGEGT. CDR3 size: 17 residues. Losses at the gene ends were 0 bases for V and 7 bases for J; bases not matched to a gene: 12. CDR3 coding DNA: TGTGCCAGCAGTTACTCGAAGGTAGCGGGTGGGGGTAATGAGCAGTTCTTC. This codes for CASSYSKVAGGGNEQFF.

This clonotype was seen a few times. The chain is built from TRBV20-1 and TRBJ1-5, with 8 bases aligning to TRBD1. Germline V gives CDR1 DFQATT, CDR2 SNEGSKA (reference sequence). The CDR3 is made up of 16 amino acids. Trimming cost V 1 base and J 3 bases; bases outside gene matches: 8. CDR3 nucleotide sequence: TGCAGTGCTAGAGTAGGGCAGGGGGCCGCCAATCAGCCCCAGCATTTT. It translates to CSARVGQGAANQPQHF.

This clonotype has only a few counts. The rearrangement joins TRBV29-1 to TRBJ1-2, with D perhaps matching TRBD1 (6 bases). V lost 0 bases and J lost 6, with 8 bases in between. The germline gives CDR1 SQVTM, CDR2 ANQGSEA. This CDR3 has 12 amino acids. The CDR3 nucleotides are TGCAGCGTTGAAGATACAGGGAATGGCTACACCTTC. Amino acid sequence: CSVEDTGNGYTF.

J is TRBJ2-7 and V is TRBV3-1; perhaps TRBD2 as D (6 bases). Trimming shortened V by 5 bases and J by 0 bases, and 14 bases separated the two germline ends. Germline CDR1 reads LGHDT; CDR2 reads YNNKEL (reference sequence). This CDR3 is 15 amino acids long. The CDR3: CASSFGTGVSYEQYF. As DNA, the CDR3 is TGTGCCAGCAGCTTTGGCACGGGAGTCTCCTACGAGCAGTACTTC.